The source of this T cell receptor beta chain is a study of blood T cell repertoires in COVID-19. At the level of the study: Acute and convalescent COVID-19 samples came from the United States, Italy and Spain. The cDNA or gDNA used as material had been derived from T cells, B-cell-depleted T cells, or PBMCs.

The CDR3 is made up of 12 amino acids. The V end lost 6 bases, the J end lost 0 bases, and 9 bases lay between the germline ends. Germline CDR1 is SQVTM and CDR2 is ANQGSEA. The repertoire was sequenced with immunoSEQ multiplex PCR; TCRdb's copy has only in-frame clones and lacks some. This sample has more than 95,000 clones, with roughly 85% found just once. Sequenced material: peripheral blood. The TCR was taken from a man of 80 years or more with active or convalescent COVID-19. The J gene is TRBJ2-7, the V gene TRBV29-1; unclear D gene. CDR3 nucleotide sequence: TGCAGCGTCGGTTATACCTCCTACGAGCAGTACTTC. As protein: CSVGYTSYEQYF.